The rows below give T cell receptor beta chains drawn from one sample of a study of long-term antiretroviral therapy in people with HIV. The method was immunoSEQ multiplex PCR; TCRdb's version includes in-frame clones alone and lacks a portion of them. In the table there are 15,000 to 20,000 clones, about 80% of which are singletons. Sequenced here: unsorted PBMCs, sampled 0.3 years before starting antiretroviral therapy. Receptors were obtained from a man aged 45-65 years with HIV. Each CDR3 is given with its conserved first and last residue. Each record gives: V gene, J gene, D gene, clone size, CDR3 DNA, CDR3 protein. D genes are given only for firm matches. Where a row states a size, it is once, few, many or the class of an expanded clone; other rows omit it.

TRBV6-1	TRBJ1-5	.	.	TGTGCCAGCAGTGATCGGGGATCGGGGAATCAGCCCCAGCATTTT	CASSDRGSGNQPQHF
TRBV11-2	TRBJ2-7	TRBD1	.	TGTGCCAGCAGCTTAGACGGGACAGGGGGCCGATACTACTTC	CASSLDGTGGRYYF
TRBV5-1	TRBJ2-7	.	.	TGCGCCAGCAGGGGGGGACACAGGGAACGACCTACCTACGAGCAGTACTTC	CASRGGHRERPTYEQYF
TRBV7-3	TRBJ2-1	.	.	TGTGCCAGCAGCTTATCTAACGGCTGGGATGAGCAGTTCTTC	CASSLSNGWDEQFF
TRBV11-3	TRBJ2-1	TRBD1	.	TGTGCCAGCAGCTCATGGACAGGCTACAATGAGCAGTTCTTC	CASSSWTGYNEQFF
TRBV6-6	TRBJ2-3	.	.	TGTGCCAGCAGTTACGTGCGGAGCACAGATACGCAGTATTTT	CASSYVRSTDTQYF
TRBV6-6	TRBJ2-6	.	.	TGTGCCAGCAGAGGCAGGAACTCTGGGGCCAACGTCCTGACTTTC	CASRGRNSGANVLTF
TRBV28	TRBJ2-7	.	.	TGTGCCAGCTCTCTTGTTGGCGAGCAGTACTTC	CASSLVGEQYF
TRBV11-3	TRBJ2-5	TRBD2	.	TGTGCCAGCAGCTTATGGCTAGCGGGAGAAGGAGAGACCCAGTACTTC	CASSLWLAGEGETQYF
TRBV4-3	TRBJ2-5	.	.	TGCGCCAGCAGCCATCTCTCAGGGGGGAACCGGGAGACCCAGTACTTC	CASSHLSGGNRETQYF
TRBV2	TRBJ1-2	.	.	TGTGCCAGCGAAGACACTTCGAAACGTGGCTACACCTTC	CASEDTSKRGYTF
TRBV30	TRBJ1-6	TRBD1	.	TGTGCCTGGAGTGCAACCCGGACAGGAACTCATAATTCACCCCTCCACTTT	CAWSATRTGTHNSPLHF
TRBV19	TRBJ1-5	.	.	TGTGCCAGTAGTGCCCGGGAGGGCAATCAGCCCCAGCATTTT	CASSAREGNQPQHF
TRBV5-1	TRBJ2-2	TRBD1	.	TGCGCCAGCAGCTTGGTCGAAACAGGGGCGGGCACCGGGGAGCTGTTTTTT	CASSLVETGAGTGELFF
TRBV18	TRBJ2-2	.	once	TGTGCCAGCTCACCACGAGCAAACACCGGGGAGCTGTTTTTT	CASSPRANTGELFF
TRBV5-1	TRBJ1-1	.	.	TGCGCCAGCAGCACCGAAGAGGACGGGAACACTGAAGCTTTCTTT	CASSTEEDGNTEAFF
TRBV27	TRBJ2-7	TRBD2	once	TGTGCCAGCAGTTATCGGGGGGGACTCTCCTACGAGCAGTACTTC	CASSYRGGLSYEQYF
TRBV27	TRBJ2-7	.	.	TGTGCCAGCAGTTCCTCGAACCTGGTGCCCTACGAGCAGTACTTC	CASSSSNLVPYEQYF
TRBV25-1	TRBJ2-5	TRBD2	.	TGTGCCAGCGGACTAGCGGGAATGACTCCACAAGAGACCCAGTACTTC	CASGLAGMTPQETQYF
TRBV11-2	TRBJ2-3	.	few	TGTGCCAGCAGCTTACACCTAGATACGCAGTATTTT	CASSLHLDTQYF
TRBV6-5	TRBJ2-6	.	.	TGTGCCAGCAGTTACTCATCGGGCTCTGGGGCCAACGTCCTGACTTTC	CASSYSSGSGANVLTF
TRBV28	TRBJ2-7	TRBD1	once	TGTGCCAGCAGTGGAATTGGGACAGGTGAGGCCTACGAGCAGTACTTC	CASSGIGTGEAYEQYF
TRBV5-4	TRBJ2-2	TRBD1	.	TGTGCCAGCAGCTTAGGGACAGGGGATTACGGGGAGCTGTTTTTT	CASSLGTGDYGELFF
TRBV25-1	TRBJ2-1	.	.	TGTGCCAGCAGTGAATCCCGGGGGAATGAGCAGTTCTTC	CASSESRGNEQFF
TRBV7-2	TRBJ2-7	.	few	TGTGCCAGCAGCGCGATGGGCCGGCGCTACGAGCAGTACTTC	CASSAMGRRYEQYF